This is a list of T cell receptor beta chains from one sample in a study of breast tumors, draining lymph nodes, adjacent tissues. Using its own MiXCR run on the multiplex PCR reads, TCRdb lists one record per CDR3 protein. The table has under 250,000 distinct CDR3 sequences, approximately 31% seen once. The sequenced sample was axillary lymph node tissue. The receptors come from a female donor with breast cancer. Some clones in this sample may be carry-over from other donors' samples. The CDR3 runs from the conserved cysteine through the conserved F or W. D genes are given only for firm matches. Clone size is given for some rows only: seen once, a few or many times, or a class if the clone is expanded.

>many|.|TRBJ1-5|TRBV11-1
CASSERPKQPQHF
TGTGCCAGCAGCGAGCGGCCCAAACAGCCCCAGCATTTT
>many|.|TRBJ2-5|TRBV28
CASSWGRIQETQYF
TGTGCCAGCAGTTGGGGGCGGATCCAAGAGACCCAGTACTTC
>.|TRBD1|TRBJ1-5|TRBV7-2
CASSQSTGEGNQPQHF
TGTGCCAGCAGCCAATCGACAGGGGAGGGCAATCAGCCCCAGCATTTT
>.|TRBD2|TRBJ2-3|TRBV13
CASSKSRGRAENEQYF
TGTGCCAGCAGCAAAAGCCGCGGGAGGGCGGAAAATGAGCAGTATTTT
>many|TRBD1|TRBJ1-4|TRBV5-1
CASSLWQGAANEKLFF
TGCGCCAGCAGCTTGTGGCAGGGGGCGGCTAATGAAAAACTGTTTTTT
>.|TRBD1|TRBJ1-4|TRBV2
CVSSGQGEKLFF
TGTGTCAGCAGTGGACAGGGGGAAAAACTGTTTTTT
>many|.|TRBJ2-6|TRBV5-8
CASSAGHIYSGANILTF
TGTGCCAGCAGCGCGGGACATATTTACTCTGGGGCCAACATCCTGACTTTC
>many|.|TRBJ1-2|TRBV19
CASSIAGANYGYTF
TGTGCCAGTAGTATAGCCGGAGCCAACTATGGCTACACCTTC
>.|TRBD2|TRBJ2-1|TRBV7-9
CASSLRGSAGGEQLF
TGTGCCAGCAGCTTAAGAGGGTCAGCGGGAGGCGAGCAGCTCTTT
>.|.|TRBJ1-1|TRBV3-1
CASSQNTEAFF
TGTGCCAGCAGCCAGAACACTGAAGCTTTCTTT
>many|.|TRBJ1-5|TRBV6-1
CASSEKWGGFQPQHF
TGTGCCAGCAGCGAGAAATGGGGAGGGTTCCAGCCCCAGCATTTT
>many|.|TRBJ2-7|TRBV6-6
CASSRASEQYF
TGTGCCAGCAGTCGGGCATCCGAGCAGTACTTC
>many|TRBD1|TRBJ2-5|TRBV15
CATDRERGEETQYF
TGTGCCACCGACAGGGAGCGTGGGGAAGAGACCCAGTACTTC
>.|.|TRBJ2-7|TRBV6-5
CASSYRQALYEQYF
TGTGCCAGCAGTTATCGTCAGGCCCTCTACGAGCAGTACTTC
>many|.|TRBJ2-3|TRBV5-1
CASSLAGQGADTQYF
TGCGCCAGCAGCTTGGCCGGGCAGGGTGCAGATACGCAGTATTTT
>many|TRBD2|TRBJ2-3|TRBV5-1
CASSWPGTSGRKGSTDTQYF
TGCGCCAGCAGCTGGCCCGGGACTAGCGGGAGAAAGGGGTCAACAGATACGCAGTATTTT
>.|.|TRBJ1-1|TRBV6-1
CASSGSYAEAFF
TGTGCCAGCAGTGGCAGTTACGCTGAAGCTTTCTTT
>many|.|TRBJ2-7|TRBV7-2
CASSFDLYEQYF
TGTGCCAGCAGCTTTGATCTATACGAGCAGTACTTC
>many|.|TRBJ2-3|TRBV12-5
CASASGGGADTQYF
TGTGCTAGTGCTTCTGGGGGGGGCGCAGATACGCAGTATTTT
>many|.|TRBJ2-2|TRBV11-1
CASTELAPGELFF
TGTGCCAGCACCGAGCTTGCTCCCGGGGAGCTGTTTTTT
>.|.|TRBJ1-1|TRBV30
CAWNGNTEAFF
TGTGCCTGGAATGGAAACACTGAAGCTTTCTTT
>many|.|TRBJ2-1|TRBV5-1
CASSVGGGTEQFF
TGCGCCAGCAGCGTCGGCGGGGGCACTGAGCAGTTCTTC
>.|.|TRBJ1-1|TRBV18
CASSLAGMNTEAFF
TGTGCCAGCTCACTAGCAGGCATGAACACTGAAGCTTTCTTT
>many|TRBD2|TRBJ2-2|TRBV6-1
CASSALGGGGGELFF
TGTGCCAGCAGTGCCCTCGGCGGGGGAGGCGGGGAGCTGTTTTTT
>.|.|TRBJ1-3|TRBV29-1
CSTKQGLGNTMYF
TGCAGCACGAAACAGGGCCTTGGAAACACCATGTATTTT
>.|.|TRBJ2-5|TRBV20-1
CSARDRDIIETQYF
TGCAGTGCTAGAGATCGGGACATAATAGAGACCCAGTACTTC
>many|.|TRBJ1-5|TRBV7-2
CASSFPGVNQPQHF
TGTGCCAGCAGCTTTCCGGGAGTCAATCAGCCCCAGCATTTT